This record covers a single TCR beta chain. This CDR3 spans 15 amino acids. V dropped 4 bases and J dropped 0; count of bases not matched to a gene: 4. Germline V gives CDR1 KGHSH, CDR2 LQKENI. TCRdb passed the RT-PCR reads through MiXCR, listing each CDR3 protein once. The data hold hundreds of thousands of distinct CDR3 sequences, with 12% to 15% observed a single time. The rearrangement joins TRBV18 to TRBJ2-7; TRBD1 matches 9 bases. Specimen: memory CD4+ T cells from blood. This TCR was sampled from a female donor in good health, serving as a healthy control. CDR3 sequence: CASSRDRVSSYEQYF. CDR3 nucleotides: TGTGCCAGCTCACGGGACAGGGTGAGCTCCTACGAGCAGTACTTC.